This T cell receptor (beta chain) is drawn from a study of T cells in Graves' hyperthyroidism and ophthalmopathy. This clonotype appeared many times. The investigators amplified TCR beta CDR3 regions from RNA transcripts. HTBI primers were used for first-round RT-PCR of the TCR CDR3. Using its own MiXCR run on the multiplex PCR reads, TCRdb lists one record per CDR3 protein. The data contain around 280,000 distinct CDR3 sequences, about 13% of them singletons. The CDR3 spans 15 residues. The V gene's germline CDR1 is KGHSH and CDR2 LQKENI. Trimming left V 5 bases short and J 0 bases short, with 10 bases between.

J is TRBJ1-4 and V is TRBV18, with D perhaps matching TRBD1 (6 bases). Material: blood. This receptor was identified in a middle-aged woman with Graves' hyperthyroidism. Here the CDR3 DNA reads TGTGCCAGCTCATCTGCAGGGGCAACTAATGAAAAACTGTTTTTT. Its translation: CASSSAGATNEKLFF.